This TCR beta chain stems from a study of cytomegalovirus exposure and HLA in healthy donors. 60 Vbeta and 13 Jbeta primers were used in PCR. Here immunoSEQ multiplex PCR was the method, and the copy in TCRdb shows in-frame clones only, minus some. This sample's clone table lists 75,000 to 80,000 clones. This clonotype was sampled from a man younger than 35 in good health and CMV-seropositive. The sample taken for sequencing was PBMCs.

For the CDR3, the DNA is TGTGCCAGCAGCCAAGAGTCCGGGGGGTTCGGAGAGACCCAGTACTTC. This sequence encodes CASSQESGGFGETQYF. The V gene is TRBV4-2, the J gene TRBJ2-5; 7 bases align to TRBD2. The V gene end was trimmed by 0 bases and the J gene end by 4 bases; junction bases not matched to a gene: 8. In germline, CDR1 is LGHNA, CDR2 YNFKEQ. The CDR3 covers 16 residues.